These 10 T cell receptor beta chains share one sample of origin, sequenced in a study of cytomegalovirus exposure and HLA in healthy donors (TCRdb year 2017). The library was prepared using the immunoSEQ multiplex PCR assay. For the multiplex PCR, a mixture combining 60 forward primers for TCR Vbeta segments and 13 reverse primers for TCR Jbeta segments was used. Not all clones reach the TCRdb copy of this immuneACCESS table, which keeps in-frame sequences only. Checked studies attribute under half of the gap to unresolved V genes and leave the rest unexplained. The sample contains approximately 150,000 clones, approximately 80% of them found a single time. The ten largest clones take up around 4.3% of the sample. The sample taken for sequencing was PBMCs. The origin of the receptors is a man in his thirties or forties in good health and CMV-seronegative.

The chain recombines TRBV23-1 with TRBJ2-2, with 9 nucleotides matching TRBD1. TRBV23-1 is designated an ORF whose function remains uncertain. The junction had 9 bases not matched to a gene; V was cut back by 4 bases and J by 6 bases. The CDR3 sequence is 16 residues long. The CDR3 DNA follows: TGCGCCAGCAGTCTTGGCGGGACAGGGAGACCCGGGGAGCTGTTTTTT. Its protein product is CASSLGGTGRPGELFF.

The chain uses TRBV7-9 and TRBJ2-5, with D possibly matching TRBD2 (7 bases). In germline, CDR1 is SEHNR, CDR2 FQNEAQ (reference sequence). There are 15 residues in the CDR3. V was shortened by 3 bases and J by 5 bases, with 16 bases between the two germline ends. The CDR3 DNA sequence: TGTGCCAGCAGCTTGGGGGGGCCGGAAATCGAGACCCAGTACTTC. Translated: CASSLGGPEIETQYF. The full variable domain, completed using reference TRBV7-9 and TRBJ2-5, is DTGVSQNPRHKITKRGQNVTFRCDPISEHNRLYWYRQTLGQGPEFLTYFQNEAQLEKSRLLSDRFSAERPKGSFSTLEIQRTEQGDSAMYLCASSLGGPEIETQYFGPGTRLLVL.

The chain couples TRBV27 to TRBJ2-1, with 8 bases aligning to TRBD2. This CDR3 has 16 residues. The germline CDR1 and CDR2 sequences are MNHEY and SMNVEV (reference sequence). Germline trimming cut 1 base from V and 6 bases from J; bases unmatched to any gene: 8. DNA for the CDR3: TGTGCCAGCAGTTTATACCCGGGACTAGTGGGCAATGAGCAGTTCTTC. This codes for CASSLYPGLVGNEQFF.

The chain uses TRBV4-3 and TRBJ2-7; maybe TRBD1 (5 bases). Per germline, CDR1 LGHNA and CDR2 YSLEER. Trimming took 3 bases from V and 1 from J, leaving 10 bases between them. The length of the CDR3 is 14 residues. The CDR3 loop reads CASSQNQGSYEQYF. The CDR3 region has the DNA TGCGCCAGCAGCCAGAATCAGGGTTCCTACGAGCAGTACTTC.

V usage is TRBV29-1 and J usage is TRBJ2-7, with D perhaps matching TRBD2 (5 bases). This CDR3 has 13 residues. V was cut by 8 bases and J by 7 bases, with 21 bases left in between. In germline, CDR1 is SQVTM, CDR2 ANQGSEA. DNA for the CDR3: TGCAGCACCTTCGCATCGGCGTCGGGGGAGCAGTACTTC. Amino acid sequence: CSTFASASGEQYF.

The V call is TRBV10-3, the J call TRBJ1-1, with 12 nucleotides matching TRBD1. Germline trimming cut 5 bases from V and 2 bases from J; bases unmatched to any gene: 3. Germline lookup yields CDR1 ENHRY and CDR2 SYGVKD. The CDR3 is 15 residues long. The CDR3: CAISPGTGGNTEAFF. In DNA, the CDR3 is TGTGCCATCAGTCCCGGGACAGGGGGCAACACTGAAGCTTTCTTT.

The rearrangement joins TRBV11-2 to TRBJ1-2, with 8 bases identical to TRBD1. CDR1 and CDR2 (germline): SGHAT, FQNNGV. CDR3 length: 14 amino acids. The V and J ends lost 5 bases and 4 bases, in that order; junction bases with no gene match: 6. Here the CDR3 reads CASSPDRGRYGYTF. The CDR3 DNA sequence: TGTGCCAGCAGCCCTGACAGGGGCCGCTATGGCTACACCTTC.

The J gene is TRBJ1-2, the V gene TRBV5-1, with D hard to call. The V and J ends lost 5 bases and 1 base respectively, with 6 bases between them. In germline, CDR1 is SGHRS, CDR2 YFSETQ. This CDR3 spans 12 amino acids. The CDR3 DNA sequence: TGCGCCAGCAGGTCCGGTAACTATGGCTACACCTTC. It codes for CASRSGNYGYTF.

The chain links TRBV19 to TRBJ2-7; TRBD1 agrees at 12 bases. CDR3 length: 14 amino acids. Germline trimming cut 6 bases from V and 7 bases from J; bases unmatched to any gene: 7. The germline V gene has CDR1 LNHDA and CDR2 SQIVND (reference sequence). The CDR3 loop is CASRPGQGAGEQYF. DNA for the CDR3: TGTGCCAGTAGGCCGGGACAGGGGGCCGGAGAGCAGTACTTC.

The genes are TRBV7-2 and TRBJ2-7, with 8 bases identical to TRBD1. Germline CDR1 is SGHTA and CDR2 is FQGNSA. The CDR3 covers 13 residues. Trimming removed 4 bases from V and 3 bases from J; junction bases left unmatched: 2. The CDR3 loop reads CASSSGQDYEQYF. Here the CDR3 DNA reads TGTGCCAGCAGCTCGGGACAGGACTACGAGCAGTACTTC.